A selection of T cell receptor beta chains follows, all from one sample in a study of blood T cell repertoires in COVID-19. The table came from immunoSEQ multiplex PCR; TCRdb's copy has only in-frame clones and leaves some out. Seen here are a few hundred thousand clones, under 90% observed once, and the top ten hold roughly 3.5%. Sequenced sample: PBMCs or T cells enriched from blood (not recorded which). The receptors come from a woman aged 60-75 years who had recovered from COVID-19. The CDR3 runs from the conserved cysteine through the conserved F or W.

V	length	CDR3
TRBV5-1	14	CASSVDRSNYGYTF
TRBV6-5	15	CASSYSTGKRNEQFF
TRBV19	17	CASSIRQGAAGANVLTF
TRBV13	17	CASSPRGSSSSTDTQYF
TRBV19	14	CASSLTGGNSPLHF
TRBV15	15	CATSRGLGANQPQHF
TRBV5-4	16	CASSFEASGSGNTIYF
TRBV4-1	18	CASSQESSGRAVSNEQYF
TRBV9	15	CASSAWDNSNQPQHF
TRBV7-9	16	CASSSERGDSYNEQFF
TRBV11-2	14	CASSLNRGQDGYTF
TRBV28	14	CASSLTLGGQPQHF
TRBV3-1/TRBV3-2	15	CASSQPGTSASEQYF
TRBV10-3	16	CAINGPSGRGTDTQYF
TRBV6-2/TRBV6-3	18	CASSYSRASGSNPYEQYF
TRBV5-1	17	CASSSPRTGGNTGELFF
TRBV20-1	11	CSAFEGYEQYF
TRBV9	16	CASSVGPGWGTDTQYF